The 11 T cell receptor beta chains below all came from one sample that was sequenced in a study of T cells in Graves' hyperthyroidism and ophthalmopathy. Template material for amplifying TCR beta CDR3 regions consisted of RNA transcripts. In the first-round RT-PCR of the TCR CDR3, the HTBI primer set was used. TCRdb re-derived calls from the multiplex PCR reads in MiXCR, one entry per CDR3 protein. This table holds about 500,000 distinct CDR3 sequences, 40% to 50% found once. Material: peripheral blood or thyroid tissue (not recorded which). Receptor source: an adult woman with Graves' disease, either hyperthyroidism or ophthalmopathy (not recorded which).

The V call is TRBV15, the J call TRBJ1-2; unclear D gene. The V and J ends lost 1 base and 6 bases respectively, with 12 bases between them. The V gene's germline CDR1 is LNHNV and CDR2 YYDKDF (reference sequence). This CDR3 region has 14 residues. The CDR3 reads CATSRVIGFHGYTF. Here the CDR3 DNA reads TGTGCCACCAGCAGAGTGATAGGGTTTCATGGCTACACCTTC.

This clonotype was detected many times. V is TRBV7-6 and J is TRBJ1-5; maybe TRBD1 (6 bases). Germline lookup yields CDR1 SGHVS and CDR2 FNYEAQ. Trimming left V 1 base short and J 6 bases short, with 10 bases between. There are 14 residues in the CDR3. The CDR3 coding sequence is TGTGCCAGCAGCTTAGAACAGGGAGGTCAGCCCCAGCATTTT. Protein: CASSLEQGGQPQHF.

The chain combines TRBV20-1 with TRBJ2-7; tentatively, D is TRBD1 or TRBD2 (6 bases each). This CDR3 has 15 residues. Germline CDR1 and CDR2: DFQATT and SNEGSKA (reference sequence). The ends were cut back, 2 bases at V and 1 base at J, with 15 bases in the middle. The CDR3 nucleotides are TGCAGTGCTAGACGGGATTTAGGGGGGTCCTACGAGCAGTACTTC. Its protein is CSARRDLGGSYEQYF.

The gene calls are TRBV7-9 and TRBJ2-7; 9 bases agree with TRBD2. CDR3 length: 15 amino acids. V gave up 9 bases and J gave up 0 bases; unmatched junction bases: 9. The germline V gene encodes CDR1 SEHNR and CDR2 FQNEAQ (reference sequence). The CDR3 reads CASSTRLAASYEQYF. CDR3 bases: TGTGCCAGTAGTACCAGACTAGCGGCCTCCTACGAGCAGTACTTC.

CDR3: CASSFDGVSYEQYF. Here the CDR3 DNA reads TGTGCCAGCAGCTTCGATGGGGTTTCCTACGAGCAGTACTTC. V and J are TRBV7-6 and TRBJ2-7, with unresolved D. This CDR3 has 14 residues. Germline V gene data show CDR1 as SGHVS and CDR2 as FNYEAQ. The V and J ends lost 3 bases and 1 base respectively, with 10 bases between them. The variable domain in full, completed from reference TRBV7-6 and TRBJ2-7, reads GAGVSQSPRYKVTKRGQDVALRCDPISGHVSLYWYRQALGQGPEFLTYFNYEAQQDKSGLPNDRFSAERPEGSISTLTIQRTEQRDSAMYRCASSFDGVSYEQYFGPGTRLTVT.

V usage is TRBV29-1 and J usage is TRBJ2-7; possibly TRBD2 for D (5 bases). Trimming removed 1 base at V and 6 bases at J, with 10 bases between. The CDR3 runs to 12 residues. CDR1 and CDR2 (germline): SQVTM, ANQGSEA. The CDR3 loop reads CSVEGGEGEQYF. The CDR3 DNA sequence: TGCAGCGTTGAAGGGGGAGAGGGCGAGCAGTACTTC.

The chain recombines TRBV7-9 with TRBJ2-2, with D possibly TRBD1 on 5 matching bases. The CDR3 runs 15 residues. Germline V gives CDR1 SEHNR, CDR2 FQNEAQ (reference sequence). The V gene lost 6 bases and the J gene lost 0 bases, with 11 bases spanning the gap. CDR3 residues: CASRQTGTNTGELFF. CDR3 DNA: TGTGCCAGCAGGCAAACAGGAACGAACACCGGGGAGCTGTTTTTT.

CDR3 region: CASSLAGTGVETQYF. DNA for the CDR3: TGTGCCAGCAGCTTGGCCGGGACAGGGGTAGAGACCCAGTACTTC. This sequence joins TRBV7-9 and TRBJ2-5; 10 nucleotides match TRBD1. Germline CDR1 is SEHNR and CDR2 is FQNEAQ (reference sequence). This CDR3 region has 15 residues. With V trimmed by 3 bases and J by 4 bases, 5 bases remained unmatched. The whole variable domain, remainder taken from reference TRBV7-9 and TRBJ2-5, is DTGVSQNPRHKITKRGQNVTFRCDPISEHNRLYWYRQTLGQGPEFLTYFQNEAQLEKSRLLSDRFSAERPKGSFSTLEIQRTEQGDSAMYLCASSLAGTGVETQYFGPGTRLLVL.

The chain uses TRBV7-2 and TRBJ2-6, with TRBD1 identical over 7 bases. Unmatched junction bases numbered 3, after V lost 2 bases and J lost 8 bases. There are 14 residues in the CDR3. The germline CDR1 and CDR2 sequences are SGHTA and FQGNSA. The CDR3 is CASSLRRGSNVLTF. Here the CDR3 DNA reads TGTGCCAGCAGCTTACGCAGGGGGTCCAACGTCCTGACTTTC.

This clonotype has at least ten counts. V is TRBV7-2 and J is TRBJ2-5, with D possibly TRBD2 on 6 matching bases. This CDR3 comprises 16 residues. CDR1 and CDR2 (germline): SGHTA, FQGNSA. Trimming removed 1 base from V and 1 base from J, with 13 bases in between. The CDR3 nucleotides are TGTGCCAGCAGCTTAGGTCCCACGCGGGGCCAAGAGACCCAGTACTTC. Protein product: CASSLGPTRGQETQYF.

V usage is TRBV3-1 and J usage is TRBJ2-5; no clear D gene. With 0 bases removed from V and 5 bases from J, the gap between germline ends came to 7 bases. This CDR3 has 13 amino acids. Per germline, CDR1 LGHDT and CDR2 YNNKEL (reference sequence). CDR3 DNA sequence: TGTGCCAGCAGCCAAGATCACGACGAGACCCAGTACTTC. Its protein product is CASSQDHDETQYF.